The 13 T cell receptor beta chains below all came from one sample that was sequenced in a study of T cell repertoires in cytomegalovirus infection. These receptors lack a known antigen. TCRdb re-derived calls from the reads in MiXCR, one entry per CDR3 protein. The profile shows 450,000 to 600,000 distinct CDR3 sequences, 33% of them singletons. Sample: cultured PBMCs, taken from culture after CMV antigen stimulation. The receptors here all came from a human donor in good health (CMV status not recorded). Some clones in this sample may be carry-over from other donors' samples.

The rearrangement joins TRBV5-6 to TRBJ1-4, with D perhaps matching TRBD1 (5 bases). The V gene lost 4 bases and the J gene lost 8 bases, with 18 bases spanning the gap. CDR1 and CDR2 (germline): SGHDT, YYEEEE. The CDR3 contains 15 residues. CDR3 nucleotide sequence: TGTGCCAGCAGCCCTCCGGGGAACGGGGGAGAAAAACTGTTTTTT. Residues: CASSPPGNGGEKLFF.

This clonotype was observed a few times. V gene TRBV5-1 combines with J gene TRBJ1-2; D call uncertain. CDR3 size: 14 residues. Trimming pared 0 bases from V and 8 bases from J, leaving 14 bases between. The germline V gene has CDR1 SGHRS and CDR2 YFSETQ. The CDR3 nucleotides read TGCGCCAGCAGCTTGGCCCTGCAGGTTTTCGGCTACACCTTC. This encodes CASSLALQVFGYTF.

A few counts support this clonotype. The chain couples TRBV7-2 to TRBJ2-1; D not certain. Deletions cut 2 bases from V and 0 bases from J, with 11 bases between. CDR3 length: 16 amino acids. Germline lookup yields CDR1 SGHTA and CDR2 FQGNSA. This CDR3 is CASSLTGPTSYNEQFF. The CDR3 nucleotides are TGTGCCAGCAGCTTAACGGGCCCCACCTCCTACAATGAGCAGTTCTTC.

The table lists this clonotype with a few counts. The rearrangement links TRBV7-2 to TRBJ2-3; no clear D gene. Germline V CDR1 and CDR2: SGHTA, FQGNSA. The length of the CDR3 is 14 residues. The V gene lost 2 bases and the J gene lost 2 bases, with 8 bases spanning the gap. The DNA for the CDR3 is TGTGCCAGCAGCTTAATGCGGTACACAGATACGCAGTATTTT. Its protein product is CASSLMRYTDTQYF.

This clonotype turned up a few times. CDR3 loop: CASSVQGEGTEAFF. The CDR3 DNA follows: TGTGCCAGCAGCGTACAGGGAGAGGGCACTGAAGCTTTCTTT. This rearrangement joins TRBV9 to TRBJ1-1, with D maybe TRBD1 (5 bases). The CDR3 contains 14 residues. Per germline, CDR1 SGDLS and CDR2 YYNGEE. V shed 1 base and J shed 4 bases, with 11 bases lying between them.

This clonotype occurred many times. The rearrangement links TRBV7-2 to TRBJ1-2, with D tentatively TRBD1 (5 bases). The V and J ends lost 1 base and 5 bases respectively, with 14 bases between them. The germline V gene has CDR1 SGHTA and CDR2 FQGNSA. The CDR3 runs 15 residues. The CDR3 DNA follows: TGTGCCAGCAGCTTAGTAAGGGGAGAAGGGTATGGCTACACCTTC. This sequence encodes CASSLVRGEGYGYTF.

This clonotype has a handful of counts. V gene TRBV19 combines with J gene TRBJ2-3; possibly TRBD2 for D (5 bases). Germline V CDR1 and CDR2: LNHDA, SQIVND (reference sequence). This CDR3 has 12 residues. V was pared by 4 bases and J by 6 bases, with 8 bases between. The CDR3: CASSSTGDTQYF. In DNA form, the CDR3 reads TGTGCCAGTAGTAGTACGGGGGATACGCAGTATTTT. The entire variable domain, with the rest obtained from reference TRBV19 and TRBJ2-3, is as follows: DGGITQSPKYLFRKEGQNVTLSCEQNLNHDAMYWYRQDPGQGLRLIYYSQIVNDFQKGDIAEGYSVSREKKESFPLTVTSAQKNPTAFYLCASSSTGDTQYFGPGTRLTVL.

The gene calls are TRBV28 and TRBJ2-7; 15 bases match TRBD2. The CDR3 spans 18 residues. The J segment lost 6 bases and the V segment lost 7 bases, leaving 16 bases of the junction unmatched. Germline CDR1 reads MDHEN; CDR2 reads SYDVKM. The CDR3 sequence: CASTGLAGGPRHKPEQYF. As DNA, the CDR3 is TGTGCCAGCACAGGACTAGCGGGAGGGCCTCGGCACAAACCCGAGCAGTACTTC.

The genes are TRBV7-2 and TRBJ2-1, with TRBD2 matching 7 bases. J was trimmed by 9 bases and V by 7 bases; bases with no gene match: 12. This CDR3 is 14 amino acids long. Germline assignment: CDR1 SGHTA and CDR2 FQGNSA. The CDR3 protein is CASTPLAFSGEQFF. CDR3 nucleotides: TGTGCCAGCACCCCACTAGCGTTTTCCGGTGAGCAGTTCTTC.

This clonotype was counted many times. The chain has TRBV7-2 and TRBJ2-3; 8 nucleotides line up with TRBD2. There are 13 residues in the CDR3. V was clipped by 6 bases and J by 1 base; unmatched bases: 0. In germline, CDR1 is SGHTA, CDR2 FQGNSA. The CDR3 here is CASRLAGTDTQYF. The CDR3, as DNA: TGTGCCAGCAGACTAGCGGGCACAGATACGCAGTATTTT.

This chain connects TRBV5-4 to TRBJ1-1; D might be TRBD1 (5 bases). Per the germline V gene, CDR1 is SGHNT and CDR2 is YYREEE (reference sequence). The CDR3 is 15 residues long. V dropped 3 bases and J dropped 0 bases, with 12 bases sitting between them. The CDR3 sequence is CASSWGTAMNTEAFF. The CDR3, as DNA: TGTGCCAGCAGCTGGGGGACCGCCATGAACACTGAAGCTTTCTTT.

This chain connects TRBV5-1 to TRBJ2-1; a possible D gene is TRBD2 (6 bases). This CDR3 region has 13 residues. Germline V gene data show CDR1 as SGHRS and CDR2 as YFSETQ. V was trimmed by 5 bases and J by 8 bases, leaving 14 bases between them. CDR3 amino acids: CASRPSSAHEQFF. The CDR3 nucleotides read TGCGCCAGCAGACCTTCTAGCGCCCATGAGCAGTTCTTC.

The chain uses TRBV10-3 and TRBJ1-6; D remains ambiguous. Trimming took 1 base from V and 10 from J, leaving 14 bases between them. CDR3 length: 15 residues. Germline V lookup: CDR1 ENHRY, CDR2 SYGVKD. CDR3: CAISEWTGDRSPLHF. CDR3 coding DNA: TGTGCCATCAGTGAGTGGACCGGGGATAGATCACCCCTCCACTTT.